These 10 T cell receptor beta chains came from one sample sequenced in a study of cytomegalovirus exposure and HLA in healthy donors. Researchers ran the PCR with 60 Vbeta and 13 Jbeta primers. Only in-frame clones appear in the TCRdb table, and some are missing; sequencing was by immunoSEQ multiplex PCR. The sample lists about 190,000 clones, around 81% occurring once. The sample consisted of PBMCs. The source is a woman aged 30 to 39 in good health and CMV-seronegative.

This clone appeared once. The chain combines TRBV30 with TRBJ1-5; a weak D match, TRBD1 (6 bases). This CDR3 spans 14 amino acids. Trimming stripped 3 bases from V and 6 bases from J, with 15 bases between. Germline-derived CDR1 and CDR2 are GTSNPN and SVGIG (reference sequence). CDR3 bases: TGTGCCTGGAGGCCGGGGGGGGCCGCTCAGCCCCAGCATTTT. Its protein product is CAWRPGGAAQPQHF.

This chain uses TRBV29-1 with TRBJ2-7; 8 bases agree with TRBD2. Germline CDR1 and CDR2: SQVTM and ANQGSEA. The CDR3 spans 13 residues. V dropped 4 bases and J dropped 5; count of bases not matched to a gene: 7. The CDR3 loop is CSVVAGGFDEQYF. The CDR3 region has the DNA TGCAGCGTTGTCGCGGGAGGTTTCGACGAGCAGTACTTC.

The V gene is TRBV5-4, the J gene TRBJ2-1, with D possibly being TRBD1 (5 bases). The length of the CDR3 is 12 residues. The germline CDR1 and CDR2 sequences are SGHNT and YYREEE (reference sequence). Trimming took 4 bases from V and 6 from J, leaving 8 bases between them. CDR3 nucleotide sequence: TGTGCCAGCAGCCAAGACAGCAATGAGCAGTTCTTC. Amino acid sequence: CASSQDSNEQFF.

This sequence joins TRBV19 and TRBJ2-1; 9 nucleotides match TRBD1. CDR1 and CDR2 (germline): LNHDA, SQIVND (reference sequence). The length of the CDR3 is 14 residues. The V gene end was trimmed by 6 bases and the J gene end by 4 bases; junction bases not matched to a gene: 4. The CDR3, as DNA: TGTGCCAGTAGGCCCGGGACAGGGTACAATGAGCAGTTCTTC. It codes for CASRPGTGYNEQFF. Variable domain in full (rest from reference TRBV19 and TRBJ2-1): DGGITQSPKYLFRKEGQNVTLSCEQNLNHDAMYWYRQDPGQGLRLIYYSQIVNDFQKGDIAEGYSVSREKKESFPLTVTSAQKNPTAFYLCASRPGTGYNEQFFGPGTRLTVL.

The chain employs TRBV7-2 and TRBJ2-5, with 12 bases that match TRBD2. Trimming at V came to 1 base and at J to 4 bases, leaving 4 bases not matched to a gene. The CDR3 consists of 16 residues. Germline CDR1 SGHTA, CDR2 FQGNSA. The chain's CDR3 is CASSLELAGGTETQYF. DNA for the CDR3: TGTGCCAGCAGCTTAGAACTAGCGGGGGGCACAGAGACCCAGTACTTC.

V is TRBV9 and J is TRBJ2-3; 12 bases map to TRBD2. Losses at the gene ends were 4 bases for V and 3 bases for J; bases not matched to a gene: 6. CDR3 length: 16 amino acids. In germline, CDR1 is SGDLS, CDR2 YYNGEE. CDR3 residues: CASSQLAGGGTDTQYF. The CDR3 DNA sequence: TGTGCCAGCAGCCAACTAGCGGGAGGTGGAACAGATACGCAGTATTTT.

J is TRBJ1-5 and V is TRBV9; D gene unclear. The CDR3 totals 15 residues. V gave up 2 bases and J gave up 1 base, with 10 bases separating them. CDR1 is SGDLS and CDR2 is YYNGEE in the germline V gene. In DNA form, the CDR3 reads TGTGCCAGCAGCGTTTCGGCCGGGAGCAATCAGCCCCAGCATTTT. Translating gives CASSVSAGSNQPQHF.

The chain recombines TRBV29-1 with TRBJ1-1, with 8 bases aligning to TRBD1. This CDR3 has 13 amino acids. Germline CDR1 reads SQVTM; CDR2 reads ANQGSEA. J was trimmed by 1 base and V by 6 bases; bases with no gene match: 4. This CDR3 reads CSVIGQGNTEAFF. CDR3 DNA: TGCAGCGTAATCGGACAGGGGAACACTGAAGCTTTCTTT.

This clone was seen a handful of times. The CDR3 region is CASSQDRPSTDTQYF. The CDR3, as DNA: TGCGCCAGCAGCCAGGACAGGCCTAGCACAGATACGCAGTATTTT. V gene TRBV5-1 combines with J gene TRBJ2-3; TRBD1 aligns across 7 bases. The CDR3 contains 15 residues. Germline V gives CDR1 SGHRS, CDR2 YFSETQ. V lost 4 bases, J lost 0 bases, and 5 bases stayed unmatched.

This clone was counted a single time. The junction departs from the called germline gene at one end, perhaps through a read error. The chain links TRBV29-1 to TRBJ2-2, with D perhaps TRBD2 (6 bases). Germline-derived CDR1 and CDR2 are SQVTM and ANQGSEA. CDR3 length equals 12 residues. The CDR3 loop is CSAERGNGELFF. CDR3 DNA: TGCAGCGCTGAACGGGGGAACGGGGAGCTGTTTTTT.